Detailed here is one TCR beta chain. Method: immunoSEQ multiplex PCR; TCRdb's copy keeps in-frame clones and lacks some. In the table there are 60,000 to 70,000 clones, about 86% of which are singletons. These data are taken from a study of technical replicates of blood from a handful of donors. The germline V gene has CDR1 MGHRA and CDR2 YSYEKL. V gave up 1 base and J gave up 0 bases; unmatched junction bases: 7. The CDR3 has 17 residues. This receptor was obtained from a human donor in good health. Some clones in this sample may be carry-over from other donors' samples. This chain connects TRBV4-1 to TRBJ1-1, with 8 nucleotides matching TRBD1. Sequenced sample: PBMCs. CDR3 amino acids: CASSQASGQGMNTEAFF. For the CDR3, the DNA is TGCGCCAGCAGCCAAGCGAGTGGACAGGGAATGAACACTGAAGCTTTCTTT.